This record concerns one TCR beta chain sequence. Its target is unknown. The sample comes from a study of cytomegalovirus exposure and HLA in healthy donors. The table came from immunoSEQ multiplex PCR; TCRdb's copy has only in-frame clones and leaves some out. The sample consists of around 190,000 clones, around nine tenths of them appearing once. This CDR3 region has 16 residues. The germline gives CDR1 LNHDA, CDR2 SQIVND (reference sequence). Between the trimmed V and J ends, which lost 7 bases and 4 bases, there was a span of 20 bases. Study observations and caveats: There were 150 to 200 TCR beta chains listed as cytomegalovirus-associated.

This clonotype was sampled from a man younger than 45 in good health and CMV-seropositive. The rearrangement uses TRBV19 and TRBJ2-1, with D possibly matching TRBD1 (5 bases). The sample comprised PBMCs. The CDR3 nucleotides read TGTGCCAGTACCACAAGGTCGACAGAAAATTACAATGAGCAGTTCTTC. It specifies CASTTRSTENYNEQFF.